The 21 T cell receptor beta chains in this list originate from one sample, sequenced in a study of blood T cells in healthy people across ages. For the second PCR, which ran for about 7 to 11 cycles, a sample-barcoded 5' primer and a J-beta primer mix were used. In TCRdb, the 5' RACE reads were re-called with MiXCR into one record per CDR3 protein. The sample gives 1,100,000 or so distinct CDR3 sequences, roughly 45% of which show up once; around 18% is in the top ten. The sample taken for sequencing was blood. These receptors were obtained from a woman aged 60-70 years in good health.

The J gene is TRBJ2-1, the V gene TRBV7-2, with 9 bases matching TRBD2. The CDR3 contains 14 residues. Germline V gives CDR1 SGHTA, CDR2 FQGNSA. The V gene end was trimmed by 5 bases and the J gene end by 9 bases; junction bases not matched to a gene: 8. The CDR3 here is CASSVRLAGSEQFF. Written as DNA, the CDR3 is TGTGCCAGCAGCGTGCGCCTAGCGGGAAGTGAGCAGTTCTTC.

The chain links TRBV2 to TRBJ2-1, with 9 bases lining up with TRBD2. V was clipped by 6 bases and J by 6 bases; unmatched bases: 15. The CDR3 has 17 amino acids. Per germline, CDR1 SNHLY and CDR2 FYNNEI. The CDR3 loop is CASSLIPSGILGNEQFF. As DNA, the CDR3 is TGTGCCAGCAGCCTGATTCCTAGCGGGATCTTAGGCAATGAGCAGTTCTTC.

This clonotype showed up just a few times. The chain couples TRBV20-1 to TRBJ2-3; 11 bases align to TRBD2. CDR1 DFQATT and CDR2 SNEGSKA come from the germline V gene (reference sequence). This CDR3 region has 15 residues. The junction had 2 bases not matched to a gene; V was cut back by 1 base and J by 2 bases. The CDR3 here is CSARGGLADTDTQYF. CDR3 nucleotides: TGCAGTGCTAGAGGGGGACTAGCGGACACAGATACGCAGTATTTT.

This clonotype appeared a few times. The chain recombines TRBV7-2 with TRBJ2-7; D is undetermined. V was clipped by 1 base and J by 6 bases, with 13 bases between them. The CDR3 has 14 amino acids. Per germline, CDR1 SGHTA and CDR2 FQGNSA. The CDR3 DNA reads TGTGCCAGCAGCTTAGACGGTGAAGAAGGCGAGCAGTACTTC. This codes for CASSLDGEEGEQYF.

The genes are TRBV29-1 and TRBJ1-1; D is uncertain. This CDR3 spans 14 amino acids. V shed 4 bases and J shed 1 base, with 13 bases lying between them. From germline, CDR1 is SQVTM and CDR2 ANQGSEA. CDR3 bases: TGCAGCGTTGCTTCCGGGCAGGCGAACACTGAAGCTTTCTTT. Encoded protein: CSVASGQANTEAFF.

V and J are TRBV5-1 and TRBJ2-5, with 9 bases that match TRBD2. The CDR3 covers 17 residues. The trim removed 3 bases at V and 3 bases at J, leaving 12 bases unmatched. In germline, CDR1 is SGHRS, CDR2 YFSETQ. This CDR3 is CASSSGFGAGGKETQYF. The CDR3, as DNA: TGCGCCAGCAGCTCCGGGTTCGGTGCGGGAGGGAAAGAGACCCAGTACTTC.

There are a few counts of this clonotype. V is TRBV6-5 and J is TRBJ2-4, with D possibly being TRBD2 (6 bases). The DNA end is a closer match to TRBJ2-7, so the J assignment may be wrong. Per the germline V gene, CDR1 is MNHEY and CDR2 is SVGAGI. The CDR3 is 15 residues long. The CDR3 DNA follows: TGTGCCAGCAGTTACCGAAGCGGGTTTTCCTACGAGCAGTACTTC. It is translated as CASSYRSGFSYEQYF.

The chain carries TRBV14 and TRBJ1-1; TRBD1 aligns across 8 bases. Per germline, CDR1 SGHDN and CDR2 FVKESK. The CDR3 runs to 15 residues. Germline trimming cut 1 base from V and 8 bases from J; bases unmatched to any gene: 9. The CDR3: CASSQADREPYEAFF. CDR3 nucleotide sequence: TGTGCCAGCAGCCAAGCGGACAGGGAGCCCTACGAAGCTTTCTTT.

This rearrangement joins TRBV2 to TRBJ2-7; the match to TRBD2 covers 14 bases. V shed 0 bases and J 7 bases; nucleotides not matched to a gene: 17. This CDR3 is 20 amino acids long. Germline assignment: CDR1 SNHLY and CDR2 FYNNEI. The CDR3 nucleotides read TGTGCCAGCAGTGAAGCGTCAGGGGTAGGACTAGCGGGAGGCAGCAATGAGCAGTACTTC. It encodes CASSEASGVGLAGGSNEQYF. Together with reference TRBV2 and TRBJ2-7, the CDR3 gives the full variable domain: EPEVTQTPSHQVTQMGQEVILRCVPISNHLYFYWYRQILGQKVEFLVSFYNNEISEKSEIFDDQFSVERPDGSNFTLKIRSTKLEDSAMYFCASSEASGVGLAGGSNEQYFGPGTRLTVT.

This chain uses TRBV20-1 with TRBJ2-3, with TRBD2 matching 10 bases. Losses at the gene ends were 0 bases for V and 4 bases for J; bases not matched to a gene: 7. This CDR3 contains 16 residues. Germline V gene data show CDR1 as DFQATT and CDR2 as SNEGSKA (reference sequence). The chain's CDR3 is CSARDQGSGRPDTQYF. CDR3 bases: TGCAGTGCTAGAGATCAGGGTAGCGGGAGGCCAGATACGCAGTATTTT.

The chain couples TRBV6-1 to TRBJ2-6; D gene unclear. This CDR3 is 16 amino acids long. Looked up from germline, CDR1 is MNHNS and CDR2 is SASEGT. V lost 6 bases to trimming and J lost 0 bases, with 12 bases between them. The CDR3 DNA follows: TGTGCCAGCAGATCCCCAGGAATCTCTGGGGCCAACGTCCTGACTTTC. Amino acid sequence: CASRSPGISGANVLTF.

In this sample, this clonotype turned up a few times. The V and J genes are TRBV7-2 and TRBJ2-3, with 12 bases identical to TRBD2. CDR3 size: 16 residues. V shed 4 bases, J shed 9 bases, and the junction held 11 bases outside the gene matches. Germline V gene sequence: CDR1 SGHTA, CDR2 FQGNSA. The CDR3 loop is CASSWTSGASGGTQYF. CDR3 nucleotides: TGTGCCAGCAGCTGGACTAGCGGGGCCTCTGGGGGGACGCAGTATTTT.

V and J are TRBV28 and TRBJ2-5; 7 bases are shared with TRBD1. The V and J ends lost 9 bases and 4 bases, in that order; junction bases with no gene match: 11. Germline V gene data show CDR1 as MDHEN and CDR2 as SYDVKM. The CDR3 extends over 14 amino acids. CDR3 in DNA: TGTGCCAGTAAGCCGACAGGGTTGGTAGAGACCCAGTACTTC. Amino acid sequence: CASKPTGLVETQYF.

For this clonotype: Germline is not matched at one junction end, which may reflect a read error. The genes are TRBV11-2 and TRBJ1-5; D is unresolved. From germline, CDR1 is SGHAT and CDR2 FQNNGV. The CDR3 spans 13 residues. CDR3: CASSPTSGQPRHF. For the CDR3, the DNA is TGTGCCAGCAGCCCGACGTCCGGTCAGCCCCGGCATTTT.

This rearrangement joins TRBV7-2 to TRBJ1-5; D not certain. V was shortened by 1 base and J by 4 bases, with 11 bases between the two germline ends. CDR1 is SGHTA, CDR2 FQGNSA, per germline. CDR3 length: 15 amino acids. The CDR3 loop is CASSLGPDRNQPQHF. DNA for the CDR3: TGTGCCAGCAGCTTAGGTCCGGACCGAAATCAGCCCCAGCATTTT.

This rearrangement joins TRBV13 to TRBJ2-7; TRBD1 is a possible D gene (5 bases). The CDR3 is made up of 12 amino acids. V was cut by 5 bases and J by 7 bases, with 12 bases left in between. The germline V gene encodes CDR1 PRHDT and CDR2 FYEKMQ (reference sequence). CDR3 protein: CASSPNKGEQYF. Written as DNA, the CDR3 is TGTGCCAGCAGCCCGAACAAGGGGGAGCAGTACTTC.

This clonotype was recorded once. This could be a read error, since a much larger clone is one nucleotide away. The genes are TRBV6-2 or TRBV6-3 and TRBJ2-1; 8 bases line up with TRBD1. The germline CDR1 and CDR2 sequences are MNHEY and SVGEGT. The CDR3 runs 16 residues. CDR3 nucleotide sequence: TGTGCCGGCAGGGCCCCGGGGACAGGCTCCTACAATGAGCAGTTCTTC. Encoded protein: CAGRAPGTGSYNEQFF.

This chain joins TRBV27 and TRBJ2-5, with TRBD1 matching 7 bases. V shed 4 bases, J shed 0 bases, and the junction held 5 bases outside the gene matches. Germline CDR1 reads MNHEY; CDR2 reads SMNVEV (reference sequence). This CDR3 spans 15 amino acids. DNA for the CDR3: TGTGCCAGCAGTTCACCGGGACAGTACCAAGAGACCCAGTACTTC. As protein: CASSSPGQYQETQYF.

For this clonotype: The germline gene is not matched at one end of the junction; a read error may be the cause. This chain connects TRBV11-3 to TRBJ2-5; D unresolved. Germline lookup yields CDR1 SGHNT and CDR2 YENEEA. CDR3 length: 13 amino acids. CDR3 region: CASGLTSMETQYF. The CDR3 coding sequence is TGTGCCAGCGGCTTAACCAGTATGGAGACCCAGTACTTC.

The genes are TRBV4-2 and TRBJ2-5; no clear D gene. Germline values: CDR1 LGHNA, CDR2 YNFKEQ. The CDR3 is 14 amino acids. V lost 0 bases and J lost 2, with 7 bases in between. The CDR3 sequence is CASSQEEPQETQYF. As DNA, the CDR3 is TGTGCCAGCAGCCAAGAGGAACCACAAGAGACCCAGTACTTC.

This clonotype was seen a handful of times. This chain's CDR3 is CASKYSGRNEQYF. The CDR3 DNA is TGTGCCAGCAAATATAGCGGGAGAAACGAGCAGTACTTC. The chain joins TRBV12-3 or TRBV12-4 to TRBJ2-5; 9 bases fit TRBD2. The end of the DNA aligns better with TRBJ2-7, so the J call may be wrong. The CDR3 loop spans 13 amino acids.